These 30 T cell receptor beta chains came from one sample sequenced in a study of early T cells in non-severe SARS-CoV-2 infection. TCRdb called the 5' RACE reads again in MiXCR, with one record for every CDR3 protein. The profile shows roughly 30,000 distinct CDR3 sequences, 5% to 6.5% of them singletons. The material sequenced was whole blood, taken at baseline. The source is an adult who was a healthcare worker with PCR-confirmed SARS-CoV-2 infection or an uninfected control (not recorded which).

This clonotype was detected many times. The rearrangement links TRBV18 to TRBJ2-7; D may be TRBD1 (5 bases). CDR1 and CDR2 from the germline V gene are KGHSH and LQKENI. The CDR3 has 13 amino acids. Trimming stripped 1 base from V and 2 bases from J, with 6 bases between. DNA for the CDR3: TGTGCCAGCTCACCACAGGGGACCTACGAGCAGTACTTC. Its protein product is CASSPQGTYEQYF.

At least ten counts were recorded for this clonotype. The V gene is TRBV6-1, the J gene TRBJ2-1; unclear D gene. V lost 2 bases and J lost 0, with 8 bases in between. The CDR3 is 15 residues long. Germline V gives CDR1 MNHNS, CDR2 SASEGT. CDR3 DNA sequence: TGTGCCAGCAGTGAAAATCCTAGCTCCTACAATGAGCAGTTCTTC. This sequence encodes CASSENPSSYNEQFF.

This clonotype came up many times. The rearrangement joins TRBV5-1 to TRBJ2-1; 8 nucleotides match TRBD2. The CDR3 has 16 amino acids. V gave up 4 bases and J gave up 5 bases; unmatched junction bases: 11. CDR1 and CDR2 (germline): SGHRS, YFSETQ. Written as DNA, the CDR3 is TGCGCCAGCAGCCCCTTGAGTGCGGGAGGCGACAATGAGCAGTTCTTC. As protein: CASSPLSAGGDNEQFF.

The CDR3 DNA reads TGTGCCAGCAGCGTCTATGCGGGAGCCATGGCCAAAAACATTCAGTACTTC. Its translation: CASSVYAGAMAKNIQYF. The V call is TRBV5-6, the J call TRBJ2-4; 7 nucleotides line up with TRBD2. V trimming: 4 bases; J trimming: 1 base; junction bases outside the gene matches: 11. The CDR3 spans 17 residues. CDR1 and CDR2 from the germline V gene are SGHDT and YYEEEE.

This clonotype showed up just a few times. This chain links TRBV5-1 with TRBJ2-7, with 7 bases fitting TRBD1. This CDR3 has 15 amino acids. With 4 bases clipped from V and 3 bases from J, the junction kept 10 bases outside the gene matches. Germline V gene sequence: CDR1 SGHRS, CDR2 YFSETQ. In nucleotides, the CDR3 is TGCGCCAGCAGCACCGAAGGGGACAGACACTACGAGCAGTACTTC. Translating gives CASSTEGDRHYEQYF.

This clonotype was seen repeatedly, ten times or more. The chain has TRBV6-5 and TRBJ2-1, with D possibly being TRBD2 (5 bases). Germline V gives CDR1 MNHEY, CDR2 SVGAGI. CDR3 length: 15 residues. Trimming stripped 8 bases from V and 3 bases from J, with 17 bases between. The CDR3 sequence is CASASGVWGYNEQFF. DNA of the CDR3: TGTGCCAGCGCGTCCGGGGTATGGGGCTACAATGAGCAGTTCTTC.

This clonotype has a count of ten or more. V and J are TRBV12-3 or TRBV12-4 and TRBJ1-1; the D is unclear. Between the trimmed V and J ends, which lost 1 base and 1 base, there was a span of 4 bases. CDR3 length: 13 amino acids. This CDR3 is CASSLGTNTEAFF. DNA for the CDR3: TGTGCCAGCAGTTTAGGCACGAACACTGAAGCTTTCTTT.

This clonotype was counted many times. The chain is built from TRBV18 and TRBJ2-1; 8 bases fit TRBD2. The CDR3 sequence is 15 residues long. V lost 5 bases and J lost 3; bases outside the gene matches: 6. CDR1 is KGHSH and CDR2 is LQKENI in the germline V gene. CDR3 region: CASSRTSGHYNEQFF. The CDR3 DNA reads as TGTGCCAGCTCAAGAACTAGCGGACACTACAATGAGCAGTTCTTC.

The V gene is TRBV5-1, the J gene TRBJ2-7; D might be TRBD1 or TRBD2, each matching 6 bases. Trimming stripped 0 bases from V and 3 bases from J, with 16 bases between. The CDR3 extends over 16 amino acids. CDR1 is SGHRS, CDR2 YFSETQ, per germline. As DNA, the CDR3 is TGCGCCAGCAGCTTGGGCCCTACGGGGGCGAACTACGAGCAGTACTTC. This gives the protein CASSLGPTGANYEQYF.

This clonotype was observed at least ten times. The chain is built from TRBV12-3 or TRBV12-4 and TRBJ2-2; no clear D. V lost 3 bases and J 4 bases, leaving 6 bases between the germline ends. The CDR3 covers 13 residues. Here the CDR3 reads CASSFRPTGELFF. CDR3 nucleotide sequence: TGTGCCAGCAGTTTCAGGCCCACCGGGGAGCTGTTTTTT.

In this sample, this clonotype turned up many times. The V call is TRBV7-9, the J call TRBJ1-2; possibly TRBD1 for D (5 bases). V lost 1 base, J lost 4 bases, and 10 bases lay in between. CDR1 and CDR2 from the germline V gene are SEHNR and FQNEAQ (reference sequence). CDR3 size: 14 residues. CDR3 region: CASSLDRDGYGYTF. CDR3 coding DNA: TGTGCCAGCAGCTTAGACCGGGACGGCTATGGCTACACCTTC.

This clonotype was seen repeatedly, ten times or more. The chain uses TRBV20-1 and TRBJ2-1, with TRBD2 matching 9 bases. Germline loops: CDR1 DFQATT, CDR2 SNEGSKA (reference sequence). J gave up 8 bases and V 8 bases, and 10 bases lay outside the gene matches. The CDR3 length is 13 residues. The CDR3 protein is CSPRAGGPDEQFF. The CDR3 nucleotides are TGCAGTCCGAGGGCGGGGGGGCCCGATGAGCAGTTCTTC.

Concerning this clonotype itself: A much larger clonotype is one base distant, so this may be a read error. The rearrangement uses TRBV11-2 and TRBJ2-2; TRBD1 is a possible D gene (6 bases). The CDR3 runs to 14 residues. Germline CDR1 reads SGHAT; CDR2 reads FQNNGV. The CDR3 DNA reads TGTGTCAGCAGCTTAGTACAGGGCGCCGGGGAGCTGTTTTTT. This encodes CVSSLVQGAGELFF.

This clonotype appeared once. Given a much more abundant clone one base away, this may be a read error. The V call is TRBV6-6, the J call TRBJ1-2, with a weak D call TRBD1 (6 bases). Germline CDR1 reads MNHNY; CDR2 reads SVGAGI (reference sequence). This CDR3 is built from 13 residues. The DNA of the CDR3 is TGTGCCAACAGTTACTCAAACCAGGGGGGCTACACCTTC. Translated: CANSYSNQGGYTF.

In DNA form, the CDR3 reads TGTGCCAGCAGCCAAGAGTGGGCCCCCAGGAGCGAGCAGTACTTC. It codes for CASSQEWAPRSEQYF. This chain connects TRBV3-1 to TRBJ2-7, with D unresolved. CDR1 and CDR2 (germline): LGHDT, YNNKEL (reference sequence). V dropped 0 bases and J dropped 6 bases, with 15 bases sitting between them. CDR3 length: 15 amino acids.

This clonotype was recorded at least ten times. V and J are TRBV6-4 and TRBJ1-5, with D unresolved. Germline assignment: CDR1 MRHNA and CDR2 SNTAGT. The CDR3 is 13 residues long. Trimming shortened V by 3 bases and J by 1 base, and 4 bases separated the two germline ends. CDR3 sequence: CASSERSNQPQHF. The DNA of the CDR3 is TGTGCCAGCAGTGAAAGGAGCAATCAGCCCCAGCATTTT.

V and J are TRBV7-3 and TRBJ1-1, with D hard to call. Trimming cost V 2 bases and J 11 bases, with 15 bases left between them. CDR3 length equals 13 residues. CDR1 SGHTA and CDR2 FQGTGA come from the germline V gene. The CDR3 region is CASSLSRQDRAFF. CDR3 DNA sequence: TGTGCCAGCAGCTTATCCCGACAAGACCGGGCTTTCTTT.

This clonotype was counted at least ten times. The chain recombines TRBV20-1 with TRBJ1-6, with D uncertain. V lost 0 bases and J 0 bases, leaving 6 bases between the germline ends. This CDR3 has 15 residues. Per the germline V gene, CDR1 is DFQATT and CDR2 is SNEGSKA (reference sequence). CDR3 loop: CSARDLTSYNSPLHF. The CDR3 coding sequence is TGCAGTGCTAGAGACCTAACCTCCTATAATTCACCCCTCCACTTT.

This clonotype has a count of ten or more. The chain combines TRBV6-4 with TRBJ1-6; D remains ambiguous. V lost 5 bases and J lost 7, with 9 bases in between. This CDR3 has 13 residues. Germline loops: CDR1 MRHNA, CDR2 SNTAGT. The CDR3 reads CASSSQINSPLHF. Written as DNA, the CDR3 is TGTGCCAGCAGTAGCCAGATCAATTCACCCCTCCACTTT.

This clonotype was seen more than once but under ten times. The chain combines TRBV15 with TRBJ2-7, with TRBD2 matching 14 bases. Per germline, CDR1 LNHNV and CDR2 YYDKDF (reference sequence). The CDR3 has 14 amino acids. With 9 bases clipped from V and 6 bases from J, the junction kept 7 bases outside the gene matches. The CDR3 coding sequence is TGTGCCACTAGCGGGACTAGCGGGAGCCCCGAGCAGTACTTC. It yields the protein CATSGTSGSPEQYF.

The chain recombines TRBV5-1 with TRBJ2-1; 10 bases are a match to TRBD2. This CDR3 has 14 amino acids. V was clipped by 5 bases and J by 3 bases; unmatched bases: 2. Germline V gives CDR1 SGHRS, CDR2 YFSETQ. The CDR3 loop is CASRRTSGYNEQFF. DNA of the CDR3: TGCGCCAGCAGGAGGACTAGCGGCTACAATGAGCAGTTCTTC.

This clonotype was recorded at least ten times. The chain combines TRBV12-3 or TRBV12-4 with TRBJ2-1, with D unclear. Trimming took off 4 bases at V and 9 bases at J, with 10 bases between the two ends. The CDR3 is 12 residues long. The DNA for the CDR3 is TGTGCCAGCAGTTCTAGTGTCCCTGAGCAGTTCTTC. As protein: CASSSSVPEQFF.

The V gene is TRBV6-2 or TRBV6-3, the J gene TRBJ2-7; TRBD1 matches 7 bases. V dropped 7 bases and J dropped 0; count of bases not matched to a gene: 6. The CDR3 is made up of 14 amino acids. Germline V gene sequence: CDR1 MNHEY, CDR2 SVGEGT. The CDR3 sequence is CASNTGDSSYEQYF. In DNA form, the CDR3 reads TGTGCCAGCAATACCGGGGACAGCTCCTACGAGCAGTACTTC.

This clonotype showed up many times. The V gene is TRBV7-9, the J gene TRBJ2-5; D not resolved. The V and J ends lost 6 bases and 4 bases respectively, with 9 bases between them. Germline loops: CDR1 SEHNR, CDR2 FQNEAQ (reference sequence). This CDR3 comprises 12 residues. The DNA of the CDR3 is TGTGCCAGCAGTTCAGTCCGAGAGACCCAGTACTTC. It encodes CASSSVRETQYF.

In its sample, this clonotype was seen many times. V and J are TRBV11-2 and TRBJ2-5; D unclear. Looked up from germline, CDR1 is SGHAT and CDR2 is FQNNGV. V lost 5 bases and J lost 0, with 7 bases in between. The CDR3 is 13 residues long. In nucleotides, the CDR3 is TGTGCCAGCAGCGAGATACACCAAGAGACCCAGTACTTC. It codes for CASSEIHQETQYF.

The chain uses TRBV2 and TRBJ2-1; TRBD2 might be the D (6 bases). CDR1 SNHLY and CDR2 FYNNEI come from the germline V gene. The ends were cut back, 3 bases at V and 5 bases at J, with 14 bases in the middle. The CDR3 runs to 15 residues. This chain's CDR3 is CASSDPGVVHNEQFF. The DNA for the CDR3 is TGTGCCAGCAGTGACCCGGGAGTGGTCCACAATGAGCAGTTCTTC.

Many counts were recorded for this clonotype. This chain joins TRBV19 and TRBJ2-1; TRBD1 aligns across 8 bases. V dropped 11 bases and J dropped 5; count of bases not matched to a gene: 11. The CDR3 consists of 14 residues. Per the germline V gene, CDR1 is LNHDA and CDR2 is SQIVND (reference sequence). CDR3 protein: CASTGTGSNNEQFF. As DNA, the CDR3 is TGTGCCTCGACCGGGACAGGCTCTAACAATGAGCAGTTCTTC.

There are a few counts of this clonotype. The gene calls are TRBV11-2 and TRBJ1-1, with TRBD1 as a possible D gene (6 bases). The V and J ends lost 5 bases and 1 base respectively, with 11 bases between them. The CDR3 is made up of 14 amino acids. In germline, CDR1 is SGHAT, CDR2 FQNNGV. The CDR3 region has the DNA TGTGCCAGCAGCCGGACAGTGTCGAACACTGAAGCTTTCTTT. As protein: CASSRTVSNTEAFF.

This clonotype was counted many times. The chain recombines TRBV6-2 or TRBV6-3 with TRBJ2-1; tentative D call: TRBD1 (6 bases). Germline loops: CDR1 MNHEY, CDR2 SVGEGT. V was cut by 5 bases and J by 15 bases, with 17 bases left in between. The CDR3 runs to 12 residues. The CDR3 sequence is CASSGDRARGFF. Written as DNA, the CDR3 is TGTGCCAGCAGTGGAGACCGGGCCAGGGGGTTCTTC.

This clonotype was recorded a few times. The chain is built from TRBV20-1 and TRBJ2-7; 9 bases match TRBD1. Germline CDR1 DFQATT, CDR2 SNEGSKA (reference sequence). V trimming: 6 bases; J trimming: 2 bases; junction bases outside the gene matches: 8. The CDR3 sequence is 14 residues long. The CDR3 region is CSALGQGVTYEQYF. The CDR3 DNA is TGCAGTGCGTTGGGACAGGGTGTAACCTACGAGCAGTACTTC.